Listed below are T cell receptor beta chains from one sample, sequenced in a study of vaccination effects on CD4 cells after COVID-19. Their target antigens are unknown. Libraries were prepared by immunoSEQ multiplex PCR; TCRdb keeps only in-frame clonotypes and omits some of them. The sample has approximately 74,000 clones, roughly 74% seen once. The sequences come from CD4+ T cells from PBMCs cultured with HCoV-NL63 spike peptides, collected before COVID-19 vaccination. The source is a human donor who received a COVID-19 vaccine. Both conserved end residues are part of each CDR3. A D gene is named only where the DNA matches it firmly. Some rows have no size entry. The others give once, few or many, or a class for an expanded clone.

DNA	CDR3	size	J	length	D	V
TGTGCCACCAGTAGAATCGGGGAAAAAAATACGCAGTATTTT	CATSRIGEKNTQYF	NA	TRBJ2-3	14	NA	TRBV24-1
TGTGCCAGCAGCGTACAGACCGATACGCAGTATTTT	CASSVQTDTQYF	NA	TRBJ2-3	12	NA	TRBV7-9
TGCGCCAGCAGCTTCGCGGGACACCCCGTCTCTGGGGCCAACGTCCTGACTTTC	CASSFAGHPVSGANVLTF	NA	TRBJ2-6	18	NA	TRBV5-1
TGCAGCGCCACCACCCGACTAGCGGGGTTTGATACGCAGTATTTT	CSATTRLAGFDTQYF	NA	TRBJ2-3	15	TRBD2	TRBV29-1
TGTGCCAGCAGCCCGACGCGTGATGAGCAGTTCTTC	CASSPTRDEQFF	NA	TRBJ2-1	12	NA	TRBV3-1/TRBV3-2
TGTGCCAGCAGTTACCGACAGGGGATGAACACTGAAGCTTTCTTT	CASSYRQGMNTEAFF	NA	TRBJ1-1	15	TRBD1	TRBV6-5
TGTGCCAGTAGTATTGGTCGAAGCACAGATACGCAGTATTTT	CASSIGRSTDTQYF	NA	TRBJ2-3	14	NA	TRBV19
TGTGCCATCAGTGAGGGCGACTATGGCTACACCTTC	CAISEGDYGYTF	few	TRBJ1-2	12	NA	TRBV10-3
TGCAGTGCTAGTGGACAGCTCCAAGAGACCCAGTACTTC	CSASGQLQETQYF	NA	TRBJ2-5	13	NA	TRBV20-1
TGTGCCAGCAGCAAAGAAGAGCGAGTGACTAGCTCTGGAAACACCATATATTTT	CASSKEERVTSSGNTIYF	NA	TRBJ1-3	18	NA	TRBV21-1
TGTGCTAGTGGTTTGCTTGTCGGGACAGGGGGAGAGACCCAGTACTTC	CASGLLVGTGGETQYF	NA	TRBJ2-5	16	TRBD1	TRBV12-5
TGTGCCAGCAGCTTAGACAGGGGAGTCGGGGAGCTGTTTTTT	CASSLDRGVGELFF	few	TRBJ2-2	14	TRBD1	TRBV7-2
TGTGCCAGCAGTCTACTAAACACAGGGCACGAGACCCAGTACTTC	CASSLLNTGHETQYF	NA	TRBJ2-5	15	NA	TRBV27
TGCGCCAGCAGAATGACAGGGGGAGATACGGGCAATCAGCCCCAGCATTTT	CASRMTGGDTGNQPQHF	NA	TRBJ1-5	17	TRBD1	TRBV10-2
TGTGCCAGCAGGGAGGACAGGGGGCTGGGGACCCAGTACTTC	CASREDRGLGTQYF	once	TRBJ2-5	14	TRBD1	TRBV6-5
TGTGCCAGCAGGCGACAGGGGGCGACGAATTCACCCCTCCACTTT	CASRRQGATNSPLHF	NA	TRBJ1-6	15	TRBD1	TRBV7-9